This T cell receptor (beta chain) was captured by sequencing in a study of Graves' ophthalmopathy and Graves' hyperthyroidism. RNA transcripts were the template, and TCR beta CDR3 regions were amplified from them. HTBI primers primed a first-round RT-PCR, and a second-round multiplex PCR followed. TCRdb processed the multiplex PCR reads anew with MiXCR; each CDR3 protein has one entry. The sample holds approximately 50,000 distinct CDR3 sequences; around half are singletons and the top ten take about 24%. With regard to this clonotype: Germline is not matched at one junction end, which may reflect a read error.

The CDR3 has 17 residues. CDR1 and CDR2 (germline): SEHNR, FQNEAQ (reference sequence). The TCR sequence derives from an adult man with Graves' ophthalmopathy. Material for sequencing was peripheral blood. The chain couples TRBV7-9 to TRBJ2-1, with 9 bases that match TRBD1. CDR3 sequence: CAGSFRVGTGPRNEQFF. The CDR3 nucleotides read TGTGCCGGCAGCTTTAGAGTAGGGACAGGGCCTCGCAATGAGCAGTTCTTC.